This paragraph covers one T cell receptor beta chain sequence. This specimen includes other DNA sequences encoding the same CDR3. The data are from a study of blood T cell repertoires in COVID-19. Trimming left V 2 bases short and J 1 base short, with 6 bases between. Germline lookup yields CDR1 KGHSH and CDR2 LQKENI. The CDR3 sequence is 15 residues long. The method was immunoSEQ multiplex PCR; TCRdb's version includes in-frame clones alone and lacks a portion of them. The sample records 210,000 or so clones, 90% being singletons. The rearrangement uses TRBV18 and TRBJ2-6, with D possibly being TRBD2 (6 bases). This clonotype was sampled from a man aged 50-60 years with acute or convalescent COVID-19. The material sequenced was peripheral blood. The CDR3 region is CASSPGGSGANVLTF. The CDR3 region has the DNA TGTGCCAGCTCACCAGGGGGGTCTGGGGCCAACGTCCTGACTTTC.